Each of the 17 T cell receptor beta chains below was sequenced from the same sample in a study of CD4 T cells in relation to SARS-CoV-2 and coronaviruses. Method: immunoSEQ multiplex PCR; TCRdb's copy keeps in-frame clones and lacks some. Among some 30,000 clones listed, roughly four fifths were seen once. Which antigens these TCRs recognize remains unknown. The sample consisted of memory CD4+ T cells from PBMCs, cultured in vitro. These receptors all come from an adult with COVID-19.

This clone appeared a few times. The chain recombines TRBV2 with TRBJ1-5; a possible D gene is TRBD1 (6 bases). The CDR3 sequence is 15 residues long. V was clipped by 6 bases and J by 0 bases, with 12 bases between them. Germline V gives CDR1 SNHLY, CDR2 FYNNEI. The DNA for the CDR3 is TGTGCCAGCAGCGAGGACAGCGATAGCAATCAGCCCCAGCATTTT. Protein product: CASSEDSDSNQPQHF.

The chain has TRBV15 and TRBJ2-5; the D is unclear. The V gene's germline CDR1 is LNHNV and CDR2 YYDKDF (reference sequence). Trimming stripped 3 bases from V and 5 bases from J, with 13 bases between. The CDR3 totals 14 residues. CDR3 nucleotides: TGTGCCACCAGCAGGTCCGGGCCGTGGGAGACCCAGTACTTC. This encodes CATSRSGPWETQYF.

This chain's CDR3 is CASSVEGYSYNEQFF. The CDR3 nucleotides are TGTGCCAGCAGCGTAGAGGGATACTCCTACAATGAGCAGTTCTTC. The chain joins TRBV9 to TRBJ2-1, with D unresolved. CDR1 and CDR2 from the germline V gene are SGDLS and YYNGEE. The CDR3 sequence is 15 residues long. V was pared by 0 bases and J by 0 bases, with 7 bases between.

The chain carries TRBV19 and TRBJ2-3; weak D call: TRBD1 (5 bases). Trimming pared 4 bases from V and 3 bases from J, leaving 11 bases between. This CDR3 contains 14 residues. CDR1 LNHDA and CDR2 SQIVND come from the germline V gene (reference sequence). The CDR3, as DNA: TGTGCCAGTAGTAAAGGGGTCGGAACAGATACGCAGTATTTT. Encoded protein: CASSKGVGTDTQYF.

This sequence joins TRBV27 and TRBJ2-3, with D hard to call. Trimming stripped 3 bases from V and 2 bases from J, with 6 bases between. The CDR3 totals 13 residues. Germline lookup yields CDR1 MNHEY and CDR2 SMNVEV (reference sequence). CDR3 nucleotides: TGTGCCAGCAGTTTGGCTATCACAGATACGCAGTATTTT. Translated: CASSLAITDTQYF.

This clone qualifies as medium-sized. The same CDR3 also results from other DNA sequences found in this sample. The chain recombines TRBV18 with TRBJ2-7, with D hard to call. Germline V gene sequence: CDR1 KGHSH, CDR2 LQKENI. The V and J ends lost 3 bases and 6 bases respectively, with 12 bases between them. The CDR3 consists of 13 residues. DNA of the CDR3: TGTGCCAGCTCACCCCCGTCAGCTCGCGAGCAGTACTTC. Translated, it gives CASSPPSAREQYF.

The rearrangement links TRBV28 to TRBJ2-3, with 10 bases identical to TRBD2. The V gene end was trimmed by 3 bases and the J gene end by 4 bases; junction bases not matched to a gene: 7. Germline values: CDR1 MDHEN, CDR2 SYDVKM. This CDR3 region has 16 residues. The CDR3 loop reads CASSFSSGSIADTQYF. The CDR3, as DNA: TGTGCCAGCAGTTTCTCTAGCGGGAGTATTGCAGATACGCAGTATTTT.

The chain joins TRBV7-9 to TRBJ2-1, with a weak D call TRBD2 (6 bases). V was shortened by 6 bases and J by 2 bases, with 14 bases between the two germline ends. The length of the CDR3 is 15 residues. CDR1 is SEHNR and CDR2 is FQNEAQ in the germline V gene (reference sequence). In DNA, the CDR3 is TGTGCCAGCAGGGGACTCCGTCGTACCTACAATGAGCAGTTCTTC. Amino acids: CASRGLRRTYNEQFF.

J is TRBJ1-1 and V is TRBV28; 7 nucleotides align to TRBD1. This CDR3 spans 16 amino acids. V gave up 9 bases and J gave up 3 bases; unmatched junction bases: 16. Germline V gene lookup returns CDR1 MDHEN and CDR2 SYDVKM. CDR3 sequence: CASHFLLGQADTEAFF. The CDR3 DNA reads TGTGCCAGTCATTTCCTACTTGGACAGGCCGACACTGAAGCTTTCTTT.

This chain uses TRBV12-3 or TRBV12-4 with TRBJ1-1, with no clear D. V lost 6 bases to trimming and J lost 7 bases, with 12 bases between them. This CDR3 has 12 residues. For the CDR3, the DNA is TGTGCCAGCAGCCCCCAACAGCTTGAAGCTTTCTTT. Encoded protein: CASSPQQLEAFF.

In nucleotides, the CDR3 is TGTGCCAGCAGCCCAGGGGTACCGGGAGCTGAAGCTTTCTTT. It is translated as CASSPGVPGAEAFF. The chain employs TRBV3-1 (or the pseudogene TRBV3-2) and TRBJ1-1; TRBD1 is a possible D gene (6 bases). In germline, CDR1 is LGHDT, CDR2 YNNKEL (reference sequence). Trimming pared 4 bases from V and 6 bases from J, leaving 15 bases between. The CDR3 is 14 residues long.

The rearrangement uses TRBV6-2 or TRBV6-3 and TRBJ2-1, with 7 bases identical to TRBD2. Germline CDR1 reads MNHEY; CDR2 reads SVGEGT. CDR3 length equals 15 residues. Trimming removed 0 bases from V and 8 bases from J; junction bases left unmatched: 7. For the CDR3, the DNA is TGTGCCAGCAGTTACTCGGGGGGAGGGCCTTATGAGCAGTTCTTC. Protein sequence: CASSYSGGGPYEQFF.

The table lists this clone with a count of one. The chain combines TRBV5-1 with TRBJ2-3; no definite D call. From germline, CDR1 is SGHRS and CDR2 YFSETQ. Trimming stripped 0 bases from V and 2 bases from J, with 13 bases between. This CDR3 region has 16 residues. CDR3 bases: TGCGCCAGCAGCTTGGCCGTAATAGCCCTCACAGATACGCAGTATTTT. Protein: CASSLAVIALTDTQYF.

This clone has more than one count but fewer than ten. The V call is TRBV3-1 (or the pseudogene TRBV3-2), the J call TRBJ2-2, with TRBD1 as a possible D gene (6 bases). With 4 bases removed from V and 4 bases from J, the gap between germline ends came to 16 bases. CDR3 length equals 16 residues. Germline lookup yields CDR1 LGHDT and CDR2 YNNKEL (reference sequence). CDR3 sequence: CASSPGQYGLTGELFF. The CDR3 region has the DNA TGTGCCAGCAGCCCGGGACAATACGGACTCACCGGGGAGCTGTTTTTT.

This clone has more than one count but fewer than ten. The V gene is TRBV19, the J gene TRBJ2-3; D remains unclear. Per the germline V gene, CDR1 is LNHDA and CDR2 is SQIVND (reference sequence). The CDR3 totals 13 residues. V was cut by 6 bases and J by 0 bases, with 7 bases left in between. The DNA for the CDR3 is TGTGCCAGTAGCGATCGGAGCACAGATACGCAGTATTTT. This encodes CASSDRSTDTQYF.

This CDR3 is CASSVTTSKQFF. In nucleotides, the CDR3 is TGTGCCAGTAGTGTCACGACTAGCAAGCAGTTCTTC. The V call is TRBV19, the J call TRBJ2-1, with 7 bases that match TRBD2. V lost 5 bases, J lost 11 bases, and 6 bases stayed unmatched. The CDR3 is 12 amino acids. In germline, CDR1 is LNHDA, CDR2 SQIVND (reference sequence).

The rearrangement uses TRBV6-4 and TRBJ2-2; 7 bases are a match to TRBD1. This CDR3 is 14 amino acids long. Germline lookup yields CDR1 MRHNA and CDR2 SNTAGT. V dropped 2 bases and J dropped 3; count of bases not matched to a gene: 0. This CDR3 is CASSDRGHTGELFF. CDR3 in DNA: TGTGCCAGCAGTGACAGGGGGCACACCGGGGAGCTGTTTTTT.